Below, 31 T cell receptor beta chains from the same sample are listed, as sequenced in a study of PD-1 blockade in mismatch repair-deficient tumors. TCRdb keeps only in-frame clones here, not all; method: immunoSEQ multiplex PCR. Among 60,000 to 75,000 clones listed, about nine tenths were seen once. The starting material was peripheral blood, obtained 52 weeks after starting pembrolizumab. The receptors here all came from an adult with mismatch repair-deficient cancer.

J is TRBJ2-7 and V is TRBV4-1; TRBD1 might be the D (6 bases). In germline, CDR1 is MGHRA, CDR2 YSYEKL. V was shortened by 3 bases and J by 2 bases, with 20 bases between the two germline ends. This CDR3 contains 17 residues. CDR3 sequence (DNA): TGCGCCAGCAGCCAGCAACCCGGGACAAGGGCGCCCTACGAGCAGTACTTC. Encoded protein: CASSQQPGTRAPYEQYF.

This clone has a single count. CDR3 region: CASSEKVWGGRDTQYF. DNA of the CDR3: TGTGCCAGCAGCGAGAAGGTGTGGGGGGGGCGAGATACGCAGTATTTT. V usage is TRBV2 and J usage is TRBJ2-3, with D perhaps TRBD2 (7 bases). V dropped 6 bases and J dropped 5 bases, with 21 bases sitting between them. Germline V gene lookup returns CDR1 SNHLY and CDR2 FYNNEI. The CDR3 totals 16 residues.

Written as DNA, the CDR3 is TGTGCCAGCAGCCCGCGACAGCCTGCAACTAATGAAAAACTGTTTTTT. This codes for CASSPRQPATNEKLFF. V and J are TRBV4-2 and TRBJ1-4, with D perhaps TRBD1 (5 bases). The CDR3 is 16 residues long. V was clipped by 4 bases and J by 0 bases, with 12 bases between them. In germline, CDR1 is LGHNA, CDR2 YNFKEQ.

This chain links TRBV6-1 with TRBJ2-5; 12 nucleotides agree with TRBD2. CDR3 length equals 15 residues. The junction had 7 bases not matched to a gene; V was cut back by 7 bases and J by 4 bases. The germline V gene has CDR1 MNHNS and CDR2 SASEGT. The CDR3 coding sequence is TGTGCCAGCACCGGACTAGCGGGATGGCGAGAGACCCAGTACTTC. Protein product: CASTGLAGWRETQYF.

V usage is TRBV28 and J usage is TRBJ2-7; no firm D call. The CDR3 covers 11 residues. The V end was cut by 10 bases, the J end by 3 bases, with 10 bases between. Germline V lookup: CDR1 MDHEN, CDR2 SYDVKM. CDR3 region: CAIRINYEQYF. As DNA, the CDR3 is TGTGCCATCAGAATAAACTACGAGCAGTACTTC.

This sequence joins TRBV6-5 and TRBJ2-5; 13 nucleotides line up with TRBD2. The germline V gene encodes CDR1 MNHEY and CDR2 SVGAGI. This CDR3 has 15 residues. V shed 2 bases and J 3 bases; nucleotides not matched to a gene: 0. The chain's CDR3 is CASSYGTSGKETQYF. The CDR3 DNA follows: TGTGCCAGCAGTTACGGGACTAGCGGGAAAGAGACCCAGTACTTC.

V is TRBV27 and J is TRBJ2-1; 10 bases agree with TRBD2. The germline V gene has CDR1 MNHEY and CDR2 SMNVEV (reference sequence). CDR3 length: 18 amino acids. V dropped 6 bases and J dropped 9; count of bases not matched to a gene: 20. CDR3 nucleotides: TGTGCCAGCAGCCCACAGATGGCTAGCGGGAGTAGGGGGGGTGAGCAGTTCTTC. It is translated as CASSPQMASGSRGGEQFF.

The count of this clone is one. V gene TRBV6-5 combines with J gene TRBJ2-1; possibly TRBD2 for D (6 bases). Between the trimmed V and J ends, which lost 4 bases and 8 bases, there was a span of 9 bases. Germline lookup yields CDR1 MNHEY and CDR2 SVGAGI. The length of the CDR3 is 12 residues. CDR3 sequence: CASSSRRDEQFF. The CDR3 DNA follows: TGTGCCAGCAGTTCCCGGAGGGATGAGCAGTTCTTC.

The chain recombines TRBV7-9 with TRBJ1-1; D is perhaps TRBD1 (6 bases). Germline loops: CDR1 SEHNR, CDR2 FQNEAQ (reference sequence). The CDR3 runs 16 residues. The V end lost 3 bases, the J end lost 3 bases, and 17 bases lay between the germline ends. Here the CDR3 reads CASSFLSRGGDTEAFF. CDR3 nucleotides: TGTGCCAGCAGCTTTCTATCCAGGGGAGGGGACACTGAAGCTTTCTTT.

This chain joins TRBV5-4 and TRBJ1-2, with D unresolved. This CDR3 has 15 residues. Germline CDR1 SGHNT, CDR2 YYREEE (reference sequence). V dropped 2 bases and J dropped 8 bases, with 19 bases sitting between them. The CDR3 sequence: CASSFTRAPLGGYTF. As DNA, the CDR3 is TGTGCCAGCAGCTTTACAAGGGCTCCATTAGGGGGCTACACCTTC.

J is TRBJ2-7 and V is TRBV30, with TRBD2 matching over 12 bases. The CDR3 has 15 amino acids. J lost 1 base, V lost 3 bases, and 4 bases had no gene match. The germline CDR1 and CDR2 sequences are GTSNPN and SVGIG (reference sequence). CDR3 sequence reads: CAWRTSGSLSYEQYF. The CDR3 coding sequence is TGTGCCTGGAGGACTAGCGGGAGTCTGTCCTACGAGCAGTACTTC.

J is TRBJ2-1 and V is TRBV27, with TRBD2 matching over 8 bases. J was trimmed by 1 base and V by 4 bases; bases with no gene match: 6. The CDR3 totals 16 residues. Germline V lookup: CDR1 MNHEY, CDR2 SMNVEV (reference sequence). The CDR3 region is CASSSIAGPSYNEQFF. As DNA, the CDR3 is TGTGCCAGCAGTTCCATAGCGGGACCGTCCTACAATGAGCAGTTCTTC.

This chain connects TRBV28 to TRBJ2-3; TRBD2 aligns across 12 bases. V trimming: 8 bases; J trimming: 3 bases; junction bases outside the gene matches: 6. This CDR3 has 15 residues. Germline CDR1 reads MDHEN; CDR2 reads SYDVKM. CDR3 in DNA: TGTGCCAGCCAGACTAGCGGGAGCCGTACAGATACGCAGTATTTT. This translates into CASQTSGSRTDTQYF.

This chain uses TRBV19 with TRBJ2-5, with 11 bases that match TRBD1. Germline V lookup: CDR1 LNHDA, CDR2 SQIVND (reference sequence). With V trimmed by 7 bases and J by 5 bases, 9 bases remained unmatched. This CDR3 spans 15 amino acids. CDR3 region: CASIGTGGFGETQYF. Written as DNA, the CDR3 is TGTGCCAGTATCGGGACAGGGGGTTTCGGGGAGACCCAGTACTTC. Complete variable domain (other parts from reference TRBV19 and TRBJ2-5): DGGITQSPKYLFRKEGQNVTLSCEQNLNHDAMYWYRQDPGQGLRLIYYSQIVNDFQKGDIAEGYSVSREKKESFPLTVTSAQKNPTAFYLCASIGTGGFGETQYFGPGTRLLVL.

V and J are TRBV5-1 and TRBJ2-2; D remains ambiguous. V lost 1 base and J 7 bases, leaving 14 bases between the germline ends. Germline CDR1 reads SGHRS; CDR2 reads YFSETQ. The CDR3 covers 15 residues. This CDR3 reads CASSLFSQSFGELFF. The CDR3 coding sequence is TGCGCCAGCAGCTTGTTCAGTCAGAGTTTCGGGGAGCTGTTTTTT.

The gene calls are TRBV27 and TRBJ1-1; TRBD1 might be the D (5 bases). The germline V gene has CDR1 MNHEY and CDR2 SMNVEV (reference sequence). The germline V and J ends were trimmed by 2 bases and 5 bases, with 9 bases remaining between them. The CDR3 extends over 13 amino acids. In DNA form, the CDR3 reads TGTGCCAGCAGTTTAGGCAGGGCGACTGAAGCTTTCTTT. This gives the protein CASSLGRATEAFF.

This chain links TRBV6-6 with TRBJ2-7; 12 bases map to TRBD2. This CDR3 contains 15 residues. CDR1 is MNHNY and CDR2 is SVGAGI in the germline V gene (reference sequence). V trimming: 4 bases; J trimming: 5 bases; junction bases outside the gene matches: 6. CDR3 bases: TGTGCCAGCAGTTCGACTAGCGGGAGTGTCCACGAGCAGTACTTC. As protein: CASSSTSGSVHEQYF.

V and J are TRBV4-1 and TRBJ2-7; no clear D. CDR1 is MGHRA and CDR2 is YSYEKL in the germline V gene. CDR3 length: 13 amino acids. V lost 1 base to trimming and J lost 4 bases, with 8 bases between them. This chain's CDR3 is CASSQGVAYEQYF. The CDR3 DNA follows: TGCGCCAGCAGCCAAGGAGTGGCATACGAGCAGTACTTC.

The chain carries TRBV30 and TRBJ2-6; unclear D gene. Germline V lookup: CDR1 GTSNPN, CDR2 SVGIG (reference sequence). The V end was cut by 0 bases, the J end by 0 bases, with 6 bases between. The CDR3 has 15 residues. The CDR3 DNA reads TGTGCCTGGAGTGTACCCAACTCTGGGGCCAACGTCCTGACTTTC. Its translation is CAWSVPNSGANVLTF.

This CDR3 reads CASSLGDTQETQYF. CDR3 nucleotides: TGTGCCAGCAGCTTGGGGGACACCCAAGAGACCCAGTACTTC. The chain carries TRBV5-4 and TRBJ2-5, with a weak D call TRBD1 (6 bases). V was pared by 0 bases and J by 1 base, with 7 bases between. CDR3 size: 14 residues. The V gene's germline CDR1 is SGHNT and CDR2 YYREEE (reference sequence).

The chain combines TRBV6-6 with TRBJ1-1; D is uncertain. Germline CDR1 is MNHNY and CDR2 is SVGAGI (reference sequence). The CDR3 has 13 amino acids. Between the trimmed V and J ends, which lost 0 bases and 10 bases, there was a span of 12 bases. The CDR3 bases are TGTGCCAGCAGTTACTCGAGTCTTTTTGGAGCTTTCTTT. Encoded protein: CASSYSSLFGAFF.

This chain connects TRBV6-5 to TRBJ2-5, with a tentative D call TRBD1 (5 bases). Germline CDR1 MNHEY, CDR2 SVGAGI. V was clipped by 5 bases and J by 4 bases, with 11 bases between them. This CDR3 region has 13 residues. The DNA for the CDR3 is TGTGCCAGCAGTCTCGACCAGGGAGAGACCCAGTACTTC. Its translation is CASSLDQGETQYF.

The rearrangement joins TRBV7-2 to TRBJ2-1; D gene unclear. The ends were cut back, 1 base at V and 6 bases at J, with 7 bases in the middle. CDR1 SGHTA and CDR2 FQGNSA come from the germline V gene. The CDR3 spans 13 residues. DNA for the CDR3: TGTGCCAGCAGCTTAGATGTCGGCAATGAGCAGTTCTTC. This translates into CASSLDVGNEQFF.

The chain couples TRBV11-3 to TRBJ2-1, with D tentatively TRBD2 (6 bases). CDR1 is SGHNT and CDR2 is YENEEA in the germline V gene. V lost 4 bases and J 6 bases, leaving 10 bases between the germline ends. The CDR3 runs 13 residues. The CDR3 protein is CASSYTSPNEQFF. Written as DNA, the CDR3 is TGTGCCAGCAGCTACACTAGCCCCAATGAGCAGTTCTTC.

The V gene is TRBV5-6, the J gene TRBJ1-2, with D hard to call. Germline V gene data show CDR1 as SGHDT and CDR2 as YYEEEE. The V and J ends lost 1 base and 4 bases respectively, with 8 bases between them. The CDR3 extends over 13 amino acids. CDR3: CASSLRRIYGYTF. The CDR3, as DNA: TGTGCCAGCAGCTTGCGGCGGATCTATGGCTACACCTTC. Drawing the rest from reference TRBV5-6 and TRBJ1-2, the complete variable domain is DAGVTQSPTHLIKTRGQQVTLRCSPKSGHDTVSWYQQALGQGPQFIFQYYEEEERQRGNFPDRFSGHQFPNYSSELNVNALLLGDSALYLCASSLRRIYGYTFGSGTRLTVV.

CDR3 amino acids: CASSDTGKDEQYF. In DNA form, the CDR3 reads TGCGCCAGCAGTGACACAGGGAAGGACGAGCAGTACTTC. The chain employs TRBV4-1 and TRBJ2-7; D may be TRBD1 (6 bases). The germline gives CDR1 MGHRA, CDR2 YSYEKL. With 6 bases removed from V and 5 bases from J, the gap between germline ends came to 14 bases. The CDR3 runs to 13 residues.

The CDR3 loop reads CASSQGLSGSTYEQYF. The CDR3 region has the DNA TGCGCCAGCAGCCAAGGACTTAGCGGGAGCACCTACGAGCAGTACTTC. J is TRBJ2-7 and V is TRBV4-1; the match to TRBD2 covers 9 bases. Germline V gene sequence: CDR1 MGHRA, CDR2 YSYEKL. CDR3 length: 16 amino acids. V lost 1 base and J lost 2; bases outside the gene matches: 6.

The rearrangement uses TRBV6-1 and TRBJ2-7; 10 bases line up with TRBD2. Germline V gives CDR1 MNHNS, CDR2 SASEGT. The CDR3 loop spans 16 amino acids. V trimming: 4 bases; J trimming: 6 bases; junction bases outside the gene matches: 12. Here the CDR3 reads CASSVGSGRALGEQYF. CDR3 sequence (DNA): TGTGCCAGCAGTGTAGGCAGCGGGAGGGCCCTCGGCGAGCAGTACTTC.

Regarding this clone: Relative to the germline gene, one junction end is altered; a read error may explain this. CDR3 nucleotides: TGTGCCAGCAGCCTAGAGCTGGCAAAGAACACCGGGGAGCTGTTTTTT. Protein product: CASSLELAKNTGELFF. The V gene is TRBV11-2, the J gene TRBJ2-2; no clear D. The germline gives CDR1 SGHAT, CDR2 FQNNGV. The CDR3 contains 16 residues.

This clone was recorded once. V gene TRBV7-8 combines with J gene TRBJ1-2, with TRBD1 identical over 10 bases. Germline V gene lookup returns CDR1 SGHVS and CDR2 FQNEAQ. Germline trimming cut 1 base from V and 6 bases from J; bases unmatched to any gene: 2. CDR3 length equals 14 residues. CDR3 residues: CASSLVTGGNGYTF. In DNA form, the CDR3 reads TGTGCCAGCAGCTTAGTGACAGGGGGCAATGGCTACACCTTC.

In this sample, this clone turned up a few times. V and J are TRBV7-9 and TRBJ2-1, with D uncertain. V gave up 1 base and J gave up 8 bases, with 6 bases separating them. Germline V gene lookup returns CDR1 SEHNR and CDR2 FQNEAQ (reference sequence). CDR3 length: 12 residues. The CDR3 nucleotides are TGTGCCAGCAGCTTAGTCCCCCATGAGCAGTTCTTC. This sequence encodes CASSLVPHEQFF.